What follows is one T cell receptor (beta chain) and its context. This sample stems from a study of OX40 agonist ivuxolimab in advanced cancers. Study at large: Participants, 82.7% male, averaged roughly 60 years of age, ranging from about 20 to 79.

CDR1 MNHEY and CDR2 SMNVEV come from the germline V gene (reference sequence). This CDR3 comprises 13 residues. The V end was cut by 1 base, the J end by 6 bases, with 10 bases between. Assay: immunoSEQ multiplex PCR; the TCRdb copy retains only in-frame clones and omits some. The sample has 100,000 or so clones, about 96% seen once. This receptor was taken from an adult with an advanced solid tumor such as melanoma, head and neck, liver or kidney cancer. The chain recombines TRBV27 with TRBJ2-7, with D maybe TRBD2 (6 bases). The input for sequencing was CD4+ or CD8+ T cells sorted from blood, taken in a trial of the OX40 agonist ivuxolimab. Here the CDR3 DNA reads TGTGCCAGCAGTTTATGGTTGGGGGGCGAGCAGTACTTC. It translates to CASSLWLGGEQYF.